This T cell receptor beta chain was sequenced during a study of blood T cell repertoires in COVID-19. Study-level background: The United States, Italy and Spain were the sources of the acute and convalescent COVID-19 samples.

The CDR3 spans 13 residues. The V end lost 7 bases, the J end lost 7 bases, and 19 bases lay between the germline ends. Per germline, CDR1 SQVTM and CDR2 ANQGSEA. Original analysis: Using reference gene primer amplification, nucleated cell counts were estimated. Assay: immunoSEQ multiplex PCR; the TCRdb copy retains only in-frame clones and omits some. Clone size and the V and J calls come from that table; the DNA yielded D and trimming. Among around 200,000 clones listed, 87% were seen once. Study members were between about 18 and 89 years old and lived in 25 or so US regions. The study assigned cohorts using participant-reported clinical history.

This clonotype originated in a man aged 18 to 30 with acute COVID-19. The material sequenced was PBMCs or T cells enriched from blood (not recorded which). The chain joins TRBV29-1 to TRBJ1-1; the D gene is possibly TRBD1 (6 bases). DNA for the CDR3: TGCAGCGCTTCCAGGGGACCCAATCGTGAAGCTTTCTTT. This codes for CSASRGPNREAFF.